These 32 T cell receptor beta chains came from one sample sequenced in a study of graft-versus-host responses after intestinal transplantation. The repertoire was sequenced with immunoSEQ multiplex PCR; TCRdb's copy has only in-frame clones and lacks some. The sample records roughly 120,000 clones, around 90% being singletons. No antigen has been identified for these receptors. Here the sequenced sample was unstimulated CD4+ T cells sorted from spleen or lymph node cells, taken before transplant. Receptor source: a human donor who was the organ donor for an intestinal transplant.

The chain joins TRBV4-1 to TRBJ2-2, with 7 bases identical to TRBD2. Losses at the gene ends were 2 bases for V and 4 bases for J; bases not matched to a gene: 7. The length of the CDR3 is 16 residues. Looked up from germline, CDR1 is MGHRA and CDR2 is YSYEKL. The CDR3 loop is CASSQSTSMATGELFF. CDR3 DNA: TGCGCCAGCAGCCAATCGACTAGCATGGCCACCGGGGAGCTGTTTTTT.

The chain employs TRBV11-1 and TRBJ2-5; D might be TRBD1 (6 bases). With 8 bases removed from V and 4 bases from J, the gap between germline ends came to 14 bases. The germline V gene has CDR1 SGHAT and CDR2 FQDESV (reference sequence). This CDR3 is built from 13 residues. CDR3 bases: TGTGCCAGCGCCCGGGGACACGGAGAGACCCAGTACTTC. This sequence encodes CASARGHGETQYF. Using reference TRBV11-1 and TRBJ2-5 for the parts outside the CDR3, the full variable domain is EAEVAQSPRYKITEKSQAVAFWCDPISGHATLYWYRQILGQGPELLVQFQDESVVDDSQLPKDRFSAERLKGVDSTLKIQPAELGDSAMYLCASARGHGETQYFGPGTRLLVL.

The chain's CDR3 is CASSMLRGISGSQETQYF. The DNA of the CDR3 is TGTGCCAGTAGTATGCTACGGGGGATTTCGGGCAGCCAAGAGACCCAGTACTTC. The rearrangement joins TRBV19 to TRBJ2-5; TRBD2 is a possible D gene (6 bases). The ends were cut back, 3 bases at V and 1 base at J, with 21 bases in the middle. This CDR3 is 18 amino acids long. Germline CDR1 is LNHDA and CDR2 is SQIVND (reference sequence). Complete variable domain (other parts from reference TRBV19 and TRBJ2-5): DGGITQSPKYLFRKEGQNVTLSCEQNLNHDAMYWYRQDPGQGLRLIYYSQIVNDFQKGDIAEGYSVSREKKESFPLTVTSAQKNPTAFYLCASSMLRGISGSQETQYFGPGTRLLVL.

This sequence joins TRBV7-9 and TRBJ2-2, with D possibly matching TRBD1 (6 bases). The germline CDR1 and CDR2 sequences are SEHNR and FQNEAQ (reference sequence). The CDR3 loop spans 12 amino acids. Trimming shortened V by 7 bases and J by 9 bases, and 12 bases separated the two germline ends. CDR3 loop: CASTRTARELFF. The CDR3 nucleotides are TGTGCCAGCACCCGGACAGCCAGGGAGCTGTTTTTT.

The genes are TRBV7-8 and TRBJ2-7; 8 nucleotides match TRBD2. From germline, CDR1 is SGHVS and CDR2 FQNEAQ. V lost 1 base, J lost 0 bases, and 2 bases stayed unmatched. CDR3 size: 15 residues. In DNA form, the CDR3 reads TGTGCCAGCAGCTTAGAACTAGCGGACTCCTACGAGCAGTACTTC. As protein: CASSLELADSYEQYF.

The gene calls are TRBV2 and TRBJ2-3; 13 nucleotides line up with TRBD2. The CDR3 extends over 16 amino acids. The J segment lost 3 bases and the V segment lost 5 bases, leaving 5 bases of the junction unmatched. Germline V gene sequence: CDR1 SNHLY, CDR2 FYNNEI. CDR3: CASSRGLAGQTDTQYF. The CDR3 coding sequence is TGTGCCAGCAGTAGGGGACTAGCGGGACAAACAGATACGCAGTATTTT.

The chain joins TRBV19 to TRBJ1-5, with a possible D match to TRBD1 (6 bases). The V end lost 4 bases, the J end lost 0 bases, and 19 bases lay between the germline ends. CDR1 is LNHDA, CDR2 SQIVND, per germline (reference sequence). This CDR3 has 18 amino acids. The CDR3 here is CASSNRQVGEVSNQPQHF. CDR3 bases: TGTGCCAGTAGTAATCGACAGGTCGGGGAAGTTAGCAATCAGCCCCAGCATTTT.

The rearrangement links TRBV28 to TRBJ1-2; D unclear. The CDR3 contains 14 residues. V lost 2 bases, J lost 2 bases, and 9 bases lay in between. Germline CDR1 and CDR2: MDHEN and SYDVKM. DNA for the CDR3: TGTGCCAGCAGTTTAGAAGAATTAAACTATGGCTACACCTTC. This encodes CASSLEELNYGYTF.

The chain combines TRBV5-1 with TRBJ2-1; unclear D gene. The CDR3 has 15 residues. Trimming took off 0 bases at V and 10 bases at J, with 17 bases between the two ends. Germline V gene sequence: CDR1 SGHRS, CDR2 YFSETQ. The CDR3 is CASSLGRLGPEEQFF. For the CDR3, the DNA is TGCGCCAGCAGCTTGGGCCGGCTTGGGCCGGAAGAGCAGTTCTTC.

The gene calls are TRBV5-1 and TRBJ2-1; the D is unclear. The V gene's germline CDR1 is SGHRS and CDR2 YFSETQ. Trimming left V 4 bases short and J 4 bases short, with 9 bases between. The CDR3 is 13 residues long. This chain's CDR3 is CASSELTYNEQFF. The CDR3 DNA is TGCGCCAGCAGCGAACTAACATACAATGAGCAGTTCTTC.

This chain uses TRBV6-6 with TRBJ2-7; no clear D. Germline lookup yields CDR1 MNHNY and CDR2 SVGAGI (reference sequence). Trimming removed 2 bases at V and 1 base at J, with 12 bases between. The CDR3 runs to 15 residues. The CDR3 DNA follows: TGTGCCAGCAGTTACCTGGGATTCCAGTCCTACGAGCAGTACTTC. Translated, it gives CASSYLGFQSYEQYF.

This chain uses TRBV6-6 with TRBJ1-5; 8 positions match TRBD1. Germline V gene sequence: CDR1 MNHNY, CDR2 SVGAGI (reference sequence). V lost 4 bases and J lost 2; bases outside the gene matches: 1. CDR3 size: 14 residues. CDR3 protein: CASSLDRGNQPQHF. The CDR3 DNA is TGTGCCAGCAGTTTGGACAGGGGCAATCAGCCCCAGCATTTT.

This chain links TRBV4-1 with TRBJ2-1, with 9 bases fitting TRBD2. The J segment lost 8 bases and the V segment lost 1 base, leaving 9 bases of the junction unmatched. Germline CDR1 is MGHRA and CDR2 is YSYEKL. This CDR3 comprises 16 residues. Here the CDR3 DNA reads TGCGCCAGCAGCCAAGTTGGCGGGAGGGCCAGGCATGAGCAGTTCTTC. Translated: CASSQVGGRARHEQFF.

The chain carries TRBV6-5 and TRBJ1-5; 9 nucleotides agree with TRBD1. Losses at the gene ends were 6 bases for V and 5 bases for J; bases not matched to a gene: 8. The CDR3 covers 15 residues. Germline V gives CDR1 MNHEY, CDR2 SVGAGI. CDR3 amino acids: CASSNGQGLHQPQHF. The CDR3 DNA reads TGTGCCAGCAGCAACGGACAGGGGCTGCATCAGCCCCAGCATTTT.

This chain uses TRBV7-9 with TRBJ1-3; D is ambiguous. Per germline, CDR1 SEHNR and CDR2 FQNEAQ (reference sequence). The CDR3 contains 15 residues. V was trimmed by 5 bases and J by 6 bases, leaving 17 bases between them. For the CDR3, the DNA is TGTGCCAGCAGCCGGACCGGGAGCCCTGAAAACACCATATATTTT. This gives the protein CASSRTGSPENTIYF.

CDR3 residues: CASSLWANTGELFF. Here the CDR3 DNA reads TGTGCCAGCAGTTTATGGGCGAACACCGGGGAGCTGTTTTTT. The chain uses TRBV28 and TRBJ2-2, with D uncertain. Germline assignment: CDR1 MDHEN and CDR2 SYDVKM. The CDR3 has 14 amino acids. Deletions cut 0 bases from V and 0 bases from J, with 2 bases between.

The J gene is TRBJ2-7, the V gene TRBV6-1; no definite D call. V was pared by 5 bases and J by 5 bases, with 16 bases between. The CDR3 is 14 amino acids. Germline-derived CDR1 and CDR2 are MNHNS and SASEGT. The CDR3 nucleotides are TGTGCCAGCAGTTCCCGATCGCAGAACGACGAGCAGTACTTC. Its translation: CASSSRSQNDEQYF.

The CDR3 here is CASSFTVEETQYF. DNA for the CDR3: TGTGCCAGCAGCTTTACAGTAGAAGAGACCCAGTACTTC. The chain couples TRBV11-2 to TRBJ2-5; D uncertain. The germline V gene has CDR1 SGHAT and CDR2 FQNNGV. The CDR3 extends over 13 amino acids. V was pared by 3 bases and J by 3 bases, with 8 bases between.

This chain joins TRBV27 and TRBJ2-1; D tentatively fits TRBD1 or TRBD2 (5 bases each). Trimming left V 3 bases short and J 1 base short, with 10 bases between. CDR1 and CDR2 (germline): MNHEY, SMNVEV (reference sequence). The CDR3 extends over 15 amino acids. CDR3 sequence (DNA): TGTGCCAGCAGTTTCGAGGGACCTTCCTACAATGAGCAGTTCTTC. This gives the protein CASSFEGPSYNEQFF.

The chain links TRBV2 to TRBJ1-2; unclear D gene. This CDR3 spans 11 amino acids. Trimming shortened V by 8 bases and J by 8 bases, and 12 bases separated the two germline ends. Per the germline V gene, CDR1 is SNHLY and CDR2 is FYNNEI. The DNA of the CDR3 is TGTGCCAGCTACTCCAAACAGGGCTACACCTTC. The encoded protein is CASYSKQGYTF.

DNA for the CDR3: TGTGCCAGCACGGGACAGAATGAGCAGTTCTTC. Translated, it gives CASTGQNEQFF. The chain carries TRBV7-2 and TRBJ2-1; TRBD1 aligns across 7 bases. The CDR3 sequence is 11 residues long. The germline CDR1 and CDR2 sequences are SGHTA and FQGNSA. V gave up 7 bases and J gave up 7 bases; unmatched junction bases: 1.

This chain's CDR3 is CASSLDGQEDSPLHF. DNA for the CDR3: TGCGCCAGCAGCTTGGATGGGCAAGAGGATTCACCCCTCCACTTT. The V gene is TRBV5-1, the J gene TRBJ1-6; no clear D. The V end was cut by 0 bases, the J end by 8 bases, with 12 bases between. CDR3 length: 15 residues. The V gene's germline CDR1 is SGHRS and CDR2 YFSETQ.

The chain carries TRBV7-9 and TRBJ1-5; D gene unclear. The CDR3 consists of 13 residues. V gave up 5 bases and J gave up 9 bases, with 14 bases separating them. Germline V gene lookup returns CDR1 SEHNR and CDR2 FQNEAQ (reference sequence). CDR3 nucleotide sequence: TGTGCCAGCAGCCCCTGGGGATGGACGCCCCAGCATTTT. It codes for CASSPWGWTPQHF.

The chain links TRBV21-1 to TRBJ1-2. TRBV21-1 represents a pseudogene. The CDR3 extends over 17 amino acids. This CDR3 is CASSCLSPTSVSYGYTF. In DNA, the CDR3 is TGTGCCAGCAGCTGCCTTTCGCCGACGTCAGTTAGCTATGGCTACACCTTC.

The chain uses TRBV2 and TRBJ2-7; D perhaps matches TRBD2 (6 bases). V shed 6 bases and J shed 3 bases, with 15 bases lying between them. CDR1 SNHLY and CDR2 FYNNEI come from the germline V gene. The CDR3 loop spans 14 amino acids. In DNA, the CDR3 is TGTGCCAGCAGCCAACTAGCTATGGGCTACGAGCAGTACTTC. It is translated as CASSQLAMGYEQYF.

This sequence joins TRBV6-5 and TRBJ1-5; no clear D. Germline V gives CDR1 MNHEY, CDR2 SVGAGI. V lost 0 bases, J lost 7 bases, and 7 bases lay in between. The CDR3 has 13 amino acids. CDR3 residues: CASSYSSWQPQHF. The CDR3 bases are TGTGCCAGCAGTTACTCTTCCTGGCAGCCCCAGCATTTT.

V usage is TRBV4-2 and J usage is TRBJ2-7; a possible D gene is TRBD1 (8 bases). The germline gives CDR1 LGHNA, CDR2 YNFKEQ. The CDR3 covers 17 residues. The ends were cut back, 4 bases at V and 4 bases at J, with 23 bases in the middle. The CDR3 nucleotides are TGTGCCAGCAGCCCCACTGACAGGGGCGGGAGTAATTACGAGCAGTACTTC. Protein: CASSPTDRGGSNYEQYF.

The chain recombines TRBV7-2 with TRBJ2-7, with no clear D. Germline V lookup: CDR1 SGHTA, CDR2 FQGNSA. CDR3 length: 14 residues. V was pared by 2 bases and J by 0 bases, with 8 bases between. The CDR3 spells CASSLQAHSYEQYF. CDR3 bases: TGTGCCAGCAGCTTACAGGCCCACTCCTACGAGCAGTACTTC.

V and J are TRBV7-2 and TRBJ2-7; the D gene could be TRBD1 or TRBD2 (5 bases each). The CDR3 consists of 16 residues. Trimming cost V 2 bases and J 3 bases, with 17 bases left between them. Looked up from germline, CDR1 is SGHTA and CDR2 is FQGNSA. The CDR3 is CASSLLRSGALYEQYF. The CDR3 DNA sequence: TGTGCCAGCAGCTTACTCAGATCCGGGGCGCTCTACGAGCAGTACTTC.

V gene TRBV6-1 combines with J gene TRBJ1-2; 11 bases fit TRBD1. J lost 3 bases, V lost 4 bases, and 7 bases had no gene match. The CDR3 spans 16 residues. Per the germline V gene, CDR1 is MNHNS and CDR2 is SASEGT. CDR3 DNA: TGTGCCAGCAGTGGACCGGGACAGGGGGTTCACTATGGCTACACCTTC. Its translation is CASSGPGQGVHYGYTF.

The chain has TRBV5-1 and TRBJ2-4; 10 bases line up with TRBD2. Germline lookup yields CDR1 SGHRS and CDR2 YFSETQ. Trimming at V came to 0 bases and at J to 0 bases, leaving 3 bases not matched to a gene. This CDR3 is built from 17 residues. In DNA form, the CDR3 reads TGCGCCAGCAGCTTGGAACCTAGCGGGGGAGCCAAAAACATTCAGTACTTC. Protein product: CASSLEPSGGAKNIQYF.

The V gene is TRBV7-2, the J gene TRBJ2-5, with TRBD1 matching over 9 bases. J was trimmed by 4 bases and V by 4 bases; bases with no gene match: 7. CDR1 is SGHTA, CDR2 FQGNSA, per germline. The CDR3 contains 15 residues. The CDR3 sequence: CASSSQGAPRETQYF. The CDR3 bases are TGTGCCAGCAGCTCACAGGGGGCGCCCCGAGAGACCCAGTACTTC.